Presented here are 14 T cell receptor beta chains from one specimen sequenced in a study of vaccination and CD4 T cells after COVID-19. Treatment denoted: roughly 10-day PBMC culture with coronavirus spike peptide pools or control peptides (ViraFEST assay). Antigens of these TCRs are unknown. Oncomine TCR Beta short-read sequencing was applied to DNA from cultured CD4+ T cells. Via MiXCR, TCRdb re-called the PCR reads, giving one row per CDR3 protein. The data contain 11,000 or so distinct CDR3 sequences, around 43% of them singletons. The material sequenced was CD4+ T cells from blood, cultured in vitro. The receptors were sampled from a human donor who had recovered from COVID-19.

The V call is TRBV20-1, the J call TRBJ2-1, with 9 bases fitting TRBD2. Germline CDR1 DFQATT, CDR2 SNEGSKA (reference sequence). CDR3 length: 16 amino acids. V shed 2 bases and J 7 bases; nucleotides not matched to a gene: 12. CDR3 bases: TGCAGTGCTAGACCCAGCTACGGCGGGGGGGCTAATGAGCAGTTCTTC. Translation gives CSARPSYGGGANEQFF.

This chain connects TRBV6-5 to TRBJ2-1, with 7 bases lining up with TRBD1. The CDR3 is made up of 16 amino acids. Germline V gene lookup returns CDR1 MNHEY and CDR2 SVGAGI. Unmatched junction bases numbered 12, after V lost 5 bases and J lost 5 bases. The CDR3 protein is CASSPSRFDRDNEQFF. As DNA, the CDR3 is TGTGCCAGCAGTCCCTCGAGGTTTGACAGGGACAATGAGCAGTTCTTC.

The V gene is TRBV11-2, the J gene TRBJ2-2, with D perhaps TRBD2 (5 bases). The germline V and J ends were trimmed by 0 bases and 6 bases, with 5 bases remaining between them. The germline V gene has CDR1 SGHAT and CDR2 FQNNGV. CDR3 size: 13 residues. For the CDR3, the DNA is TGTGCCAGCAGCTTAGAGAGGGCCGGGGAGCTGTTTTTT. Its protein product is CASSLERAGELFF.

This rearrangement joins TRBV7-8 to TRBJ2-2; maybe TRBD2 (6 bases). V lost 4 bases and J lost 7, with 16 bases in between. This CDR3 is built from 15 residues. CDR1 is SGHVS, CDR2 FQNEAQ, per germline. DNA for the CDR3: TGTGCCAGCAGCTCTGGTGGGGACTTAAGCGGGGAGCTGTTTTTT. This sequence encodes CASSSGGDLSGELFF.

V is TRBV7-9 and J is TRBJ2-7, with D maybe TRBD2 (5 bases). Germline V gene lookup returns CDR1 SEHNR and CDR2 FQNEAQ (reference sequence). The CDR3 has 14 amino acids. Trimming shortened V by 2 bases and J by 0 bases, and 8 bases separated the two germline ends. The CDR3 coding sequence is TGTGCCAGCAGCTTAACGGGGAGCTCCTACGAGCAGTACTTC. Encoded protein: CASSLTGSSYEQYF.

This chain joins TRBV6-2 or TRBV6-3 and TRBJ2-1; TRBD1 matches 8 bases. After removal of 6 bases from V and 0 bases from J, the junction contained 7 bases not matched to a gene. The germline CDR1 and CDR2 sequences are MNHEY and SVGEGT. The CDR3 consists of 16 residues. In nucleotides, the CDR3 is TGTGCCAGCAGCTCCGACAGGGGATCCTCCTACAATGAGCAGTTCTTC. Protein product: CASSSDRGSSYNEQFF.

This clonotype was recorded once. The gene calls are TRBV6-2 or TRBV6-3 and TRBJ2-3; 9 nucleotides match TRBD2. With V trimmed by 6 bases and J by 3 bases, 7 bases remained unmatched. Germline CDR1 MNHEY, CDR2 SVGEGT. CDR3 length equals 15 residues. In DNA form, the CDR3 reads TGTGCCAGCAGAGGAAGCGGGGGGTTGACAGATACGCAGTATTTT. Translated: CASRGSGGLTDTQYF.

CDR3 bases: TGTGCCAGCAGCTTAGCCCTTGGAATGGGGCCGGGGAACACCGGGGAGCTGTTTTTT. Translation gives CASSLALGMGPGNTGELFF. The rearrangement joins TRBV11-3 to TRBJ2-2; tentatively, D is TRBD1 (5 bases). The V gene's germline CDR1 is SGHNT and CDR2 YENEEA. Trimming left V 1 base short and J 1 base short, with 19 bases between. The CDR3 sequence is 19 residues long.

This clonotype was picked up a small number of times. The chain couples TRBV6-1 to TRBJ1-4; the match to TRBD1 covers 9 bases. CDR1 and CDR2 from the germline V gene are MNHNS and SASEGT. The CDR3 is 16 amino acids. Trimming removed 7 bases from V and 0 bases from J; junction bases left unmatched: 6. The CDR3 sequence: CASTRGQGATNEKLFF. The CDR3 DNA reads as TGTGCCAGCACTCGGGGACAGGGTGCAACTAATGAAAAACTGTTTTTT.

The V call is TRBV20-1, the J call TRBJ1-1; TRBD1 matches 12 bases. Unmatched junction bases numbered 6, after V lost 0 bases and J lost 4 bases. Germline V gives CDR1 DFQATT, CDR2 SNEGSKA (reference sequence). The CDR3 extends over 16 amino acids. The CDR3 bases are TGCAGTGCTAGAGATGGGACAGGGGGCGCCGGCACTGAAGCTTTCTTT. This encodes CSARDGTGGAGTEAFF.

This rearrangement joins TRBV25-1 to TRBJ2-2; the match to TRBD1 covers 7 bases. The junction had 7 bases not matched to a gene; V was cut back by 3 bases and J by 6 bases. CDR3 size: 15 residues. From germline, CDR1 is MGHDK and CDR2 SYGVNS. CDR3 coding DNA: TGTGCCAGCAGTGAGGGACAGTCAGGCGCCGGGGAGCTGTTTTTT. Amino acids: CASSEGQSGAGELFF.

The CDR3 DNA is TGTGCCAGCAGCTTAGGGGACAGGCCACCCTACGAGCAGTACTTC. Translated: CASSLGDRPPYEQYF. The rearrangement joins TRBV7-9 to TRBJ2-7, with 8 positions matching TRBD1. The CDR3 length is 15 residues. Losses at the gene ends were 1 base for V and 2 bases for J; bases not matched to a gene: 4. CDR1 is SEHNR and CDR2 is FQNEAQ in the germline V gene (reference sequence).

V and J are TRBV30 and TRBJ2-7; D uncertain. The V and J ends lost 0 bases and 3 bases respectively, with 9 bases between them. The CDR3 loop spans 13 amino acids. The germline V gene encodes CDR1 GTSNPN and CDR2 SVGIG (reference sequence). The CDR3 region has the DNA TGTGCCTGGAGTGTAACTCCAAACTACGAGCAGTACTTC. It is translated as CAWSVTPNYEQYF. The full variable domain, completed using reference TRBV30 and TRBJ2-7, is SQTIHQWPATLVQPVGSPLSLECTVEGTSNPNLYWYRQAAGRGLQLLFYSVGIGQISSEVPQNLSASRPQDRQFILSSKKLLLSDSGFYLCAWSVTPNYEQYFGPGTRLTVT.

The J gene is TRBJ2-1, the V gene TRBV6-1, with D perhaps matching TRBD1 (5 bases). Trimming removed 7 bases at V and 2 bases at J, with 12 bases between. Germline assignment: CDR1 MNHNS and CDR2 SASEGT. The CDR3 consists of 14 residues. The CDR3 sequence is CASIQGITYNEQFF. CDR3 DNA: TGTGCCAGCATCCAGGGTATCACCTACAATGAGCAGTTCTTC.